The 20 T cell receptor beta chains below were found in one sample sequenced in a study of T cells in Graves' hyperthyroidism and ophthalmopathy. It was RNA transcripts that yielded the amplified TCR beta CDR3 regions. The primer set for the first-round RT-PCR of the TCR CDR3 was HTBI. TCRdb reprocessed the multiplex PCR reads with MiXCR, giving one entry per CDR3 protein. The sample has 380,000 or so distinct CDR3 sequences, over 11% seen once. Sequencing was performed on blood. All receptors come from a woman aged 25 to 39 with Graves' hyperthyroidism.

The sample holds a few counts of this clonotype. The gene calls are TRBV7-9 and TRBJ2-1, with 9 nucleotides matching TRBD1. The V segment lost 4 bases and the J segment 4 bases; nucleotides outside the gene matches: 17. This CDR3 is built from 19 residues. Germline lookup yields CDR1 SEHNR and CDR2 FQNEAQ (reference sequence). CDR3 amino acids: CASSSRGQGVPGIYNEQFF. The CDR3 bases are TGTGCCAGCAGCTCGAGGGGACAGGGAGTCCCAGGGATTTACAATGAGCAGTTCTTC.

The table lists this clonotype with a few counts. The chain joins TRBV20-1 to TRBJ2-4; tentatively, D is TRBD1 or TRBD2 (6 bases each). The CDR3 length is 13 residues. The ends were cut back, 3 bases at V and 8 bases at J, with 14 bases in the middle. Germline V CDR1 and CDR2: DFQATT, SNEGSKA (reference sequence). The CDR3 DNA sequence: TGCAGTGCTAGGTTGGGGGGCGAGGACATTCAGTACTTC. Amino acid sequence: CSARLGGEDIQYF.

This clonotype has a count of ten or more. CDR3 coding DNA: TGTGCCAGCAGCTTAGACTATAACACTGAAGCTTTCTTT. This codes for CASSLDYNTEAFF. V is TRBV11-3 and J is TRBJ1-1; no clear D gene. Looked up from germline, CDR1 is SGHNT and CDR2 is YENEEA. The V end lost 0 bases, the J end lost 2 bases, and 4 bases lay between the germline ends. This CDR3 spans 13 amino acids.

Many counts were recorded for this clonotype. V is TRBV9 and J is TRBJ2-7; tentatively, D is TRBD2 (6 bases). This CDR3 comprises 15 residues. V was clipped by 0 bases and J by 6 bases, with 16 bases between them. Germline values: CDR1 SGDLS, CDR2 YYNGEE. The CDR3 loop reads CASSVDWEASVEQYF. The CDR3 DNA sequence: TGTGCCAGCAGCGTAGATTGGGAGGCCAGCGTCGAGCAGTACTTC.

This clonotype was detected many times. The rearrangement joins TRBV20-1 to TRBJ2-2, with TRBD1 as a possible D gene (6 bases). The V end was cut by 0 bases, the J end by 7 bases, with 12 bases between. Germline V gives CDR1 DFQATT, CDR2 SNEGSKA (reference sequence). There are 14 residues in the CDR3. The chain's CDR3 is CSAREQGFGGELFF. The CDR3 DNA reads TGCAGTGCTAGAGAACAGGGTTTTGGCGGGGAGCTGTTTTTT.

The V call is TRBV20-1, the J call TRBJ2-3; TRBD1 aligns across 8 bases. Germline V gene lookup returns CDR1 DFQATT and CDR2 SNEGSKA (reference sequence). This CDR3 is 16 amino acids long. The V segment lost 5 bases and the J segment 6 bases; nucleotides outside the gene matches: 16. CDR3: CSAQRPGTGSIDTQYF. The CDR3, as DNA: TGCAGTGCTCAAAGACCTGGGACAGGATCAATTGATACGCAGTATTTT.

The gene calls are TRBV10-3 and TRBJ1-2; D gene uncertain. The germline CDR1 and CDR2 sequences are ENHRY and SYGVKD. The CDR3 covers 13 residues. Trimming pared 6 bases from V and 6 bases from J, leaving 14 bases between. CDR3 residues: CAIRVRPSHGYTF. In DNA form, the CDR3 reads TGTGCCATCAGGGTTCGGCCGTCCCATGGCTACACCTTC.

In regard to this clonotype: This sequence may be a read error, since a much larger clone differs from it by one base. The CDR3: CASSALGENTGELFF. CDR3 nucleotide sequence: TGTGCCAGCAGTGCCTTGGGCGAGAACACCGGGGAGCTGTTTTTT. The chain combines TRBV2 with TRBJ2-2; D call uncertain. There are 15 residues in the CDR3. Between the trimmed V and J ends, which lost 4 bases and 1 base, there was a span of 10 bases. Germline V lookup: CDR1 SNHLY, CDR2 FYNNEI.

DNA of the CDR3: TGCGCCAGCAGCCCGGACAGACCCAATCAGCCCCAGCATTTT. Amino acids: CASSPDRPNQPQHF. The chain has TRBV10-2 and TRBJ1-5; weak D call: TRBD1 (6 bases). This CDR3 has 14 amino acids. Germline V CDR1 and CDR2: WSHSY, SAAADI. V gave up 6 bases and J gave up 3 bases, with 12 bases separating them.

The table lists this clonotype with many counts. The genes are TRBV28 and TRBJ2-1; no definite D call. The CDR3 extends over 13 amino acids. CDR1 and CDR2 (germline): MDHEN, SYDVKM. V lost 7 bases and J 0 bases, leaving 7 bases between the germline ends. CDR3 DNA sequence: TGTGCCAGCATGCCTTACTCCTACAATGAGCAGTTCTTC. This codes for CASMPYSYNEQFF.

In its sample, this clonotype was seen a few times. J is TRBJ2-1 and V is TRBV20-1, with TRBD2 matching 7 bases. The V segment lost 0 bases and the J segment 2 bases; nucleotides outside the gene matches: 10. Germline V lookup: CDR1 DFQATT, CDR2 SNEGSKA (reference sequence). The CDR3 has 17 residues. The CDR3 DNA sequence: TGCAGTGCTAGAGATCTTCAGCGGGGACGGACCTACAATGAGCAGTTCTTC. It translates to CSARDLQRGRTYNEQFF.

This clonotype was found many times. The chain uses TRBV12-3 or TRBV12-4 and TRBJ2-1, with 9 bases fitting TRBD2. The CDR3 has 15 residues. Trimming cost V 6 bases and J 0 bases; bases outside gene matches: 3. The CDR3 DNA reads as TGTGCCAGCAGAGAACTAGCGGGCTCCTACAATGAGCAGTTCTTC. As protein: CASRELAGSYNEQFF.

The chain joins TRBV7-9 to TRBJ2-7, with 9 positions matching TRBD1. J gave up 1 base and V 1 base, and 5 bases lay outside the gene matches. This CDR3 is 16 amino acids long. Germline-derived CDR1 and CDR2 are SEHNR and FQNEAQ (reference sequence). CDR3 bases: TGTGCCAGCAGCTTAGTAAGCGGGACAGGGTCCTACGAGCAGTACTTC. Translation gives CASSLVSGTGSYEQYF.

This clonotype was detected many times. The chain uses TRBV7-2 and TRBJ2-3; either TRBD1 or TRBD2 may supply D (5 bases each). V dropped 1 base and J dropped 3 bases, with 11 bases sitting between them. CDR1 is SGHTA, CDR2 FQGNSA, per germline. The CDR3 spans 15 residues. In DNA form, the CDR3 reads TGTGCCAGCAGCTTAGACGGTTGGGGGACAGATACGCAGTATTTT. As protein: CASSLDGWGTDTQYF. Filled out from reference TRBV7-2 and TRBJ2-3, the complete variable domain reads GAGVSQSPSNKVTEKGKDVELRCDPISGHTALYWYRQSLGQGLEFLIYFQGNSAPDKSGLPSDRFSAERTGGSVSTLTIQRTQQEDSAVYLCASSLDGWGTDTQYFGPGTRLTVL.

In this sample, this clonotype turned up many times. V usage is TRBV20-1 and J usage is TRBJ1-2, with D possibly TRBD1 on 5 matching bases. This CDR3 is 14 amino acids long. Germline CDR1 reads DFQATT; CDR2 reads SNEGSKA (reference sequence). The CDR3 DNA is TGCACCGCCTCAGGGACTTTACATCGGGATGGCTACACCTTC. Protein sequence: CTASGTLHRDGYTF.

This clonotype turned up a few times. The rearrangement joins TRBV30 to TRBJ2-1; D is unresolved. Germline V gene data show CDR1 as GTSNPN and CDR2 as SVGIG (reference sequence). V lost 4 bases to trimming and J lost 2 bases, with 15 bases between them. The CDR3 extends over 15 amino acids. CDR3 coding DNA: TGTGCCTGGACTACAGCGAGTCATCCCTACAATGAGCAGTTCTTC. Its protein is CAWTTASHPYNEQFF.

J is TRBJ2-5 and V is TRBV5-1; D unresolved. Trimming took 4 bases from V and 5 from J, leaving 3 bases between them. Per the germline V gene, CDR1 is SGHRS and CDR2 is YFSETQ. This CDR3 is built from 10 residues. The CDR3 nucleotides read TGCGCCAGCAGCCCCGAGACCCAGTACTTC. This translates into CASSPETQYF.

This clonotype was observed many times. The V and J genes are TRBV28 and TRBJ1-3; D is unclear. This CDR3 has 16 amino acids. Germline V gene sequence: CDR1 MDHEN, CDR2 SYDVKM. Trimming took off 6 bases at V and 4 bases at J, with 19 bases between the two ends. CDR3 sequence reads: CASRGNGVPVGNTIYF. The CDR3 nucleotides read TGTGCCAGCAGGGGGAACGGGGTTCCCGTCGGAAACACCATATATTTT.

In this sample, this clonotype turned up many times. The CDR3 DNA follows: TGCAGTGCTTTTGGAGATCCGGGACTAGCGGGGACCAGGGGGTTAGAGACCCAGTACTTC. Amino acids: CSAFGDPGLAGTRGLETQYF. The chain is built from TRBV20-1 and TRBJ2-5; 13 positions agree with TRBD2. The V gene end was trimmed by 5 bases and the J gene end by 4 bases; junction bases not matched to a gene: 22. Germline V gives CDR1 DFQATT, CDR2 SNEGSKA (reference sequence). The CDR3 contains 20 residues.

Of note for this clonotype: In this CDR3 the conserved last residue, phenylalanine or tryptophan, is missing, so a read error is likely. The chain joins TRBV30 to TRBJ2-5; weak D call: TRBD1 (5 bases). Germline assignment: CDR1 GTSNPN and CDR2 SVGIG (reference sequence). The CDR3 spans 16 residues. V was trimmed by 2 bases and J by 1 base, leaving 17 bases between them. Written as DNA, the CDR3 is TGTGCCTGGAGTATGAAGTGGGGCCTAAGCCAAGAGACCCAGTACCTC. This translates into CAWSMKWGLSQETQYL.